The sequence of this T cell receptor beta chain was determined in a study of CD8 T cells in ankylosing spondylitis. This clonotype showed up many times. Scientists made TCR beta libraries using quantitative 5'-RACE with molecular barcodes. TCRdb ran MiXCR on the 5' RACE reads and lists one entry per CDR3 protein. The sample includes 250,000 to 400,000 distinct CDR3 sequences, about 9.9% of them seen just once. The specimen was blood, either unsorted or a sorted T cell fraction (not recorded which). This receptor was identified in a female donor with ankylosing spondylitis or in good health (not recorded which).

The CDR3 nucleotides are TGTGCCAGCACCTGGACGTCGGATGAAGCTTTCTTT. It specifies CASTWTSDEAFF. V is TRBV7-9 and J is TRBJ1-1, with D uncertain. The V end lost 7 bases, the J end lost 7 bases, and 13 bases lay between the germline ends. CDR1 is SEHNR and CDR2 is FQNEAQ in the germline V gene (reference sequence). The CDR3 length is 12 residues.